The present T cell receptor beta chain was sequenced within a study of early T cells in non-severe SARS-CoV-2 infection. On the study more broadly: With bulk RNA from unsorted whole blood as input, sequencing yielded unpaired chains. Whole-study findings and limits: Matches to VDJdb favored anti-spike CD8 responses and missed private and CD4 specificities.

This clonotype was detected only a few times. Its antigen is currently unknown. Trimming pared 3 bases from V and 5 bases from J, leaving 10 bases between. This CDR3 has 13 amino acids. Germline V lookup: CDR1 LGHNT, CDR2 FRNRAP. Each cDNA molecule carried a unique molecular identifier. Via MiXCR, TCRdb re-called the 5' RACE reads, giving one row per CDR3 protein. Of tens of thousands of distinct CDR3 sequences in the sample, under 8.5% were seen once. The specimen was whole blood. The sequence was obtained from an adult who was a healthcare worker with PCR-confirmed SARS-CoV-2 infection or an uninfected control (not recorded which). The gene calls are TRBV12-5 and TRBJ2-5, with D possibly matching TRBD2 (5 bases). CDR3 in amino acids: CASGFSERETQYF. CDR3 nucleotide sequence: TGTGCTAGTGGTTTTTCAGAGCGGGAGACCCAGTACTTC.